The sequence of this TCR beta chain was determined in a study of T cell repertoires in cytomegalovirus infection. Across the whole study: CMV epitopes, recently identified HLA-C-restricted and well-studied HLA-B-restricted, were used. Overall study results and limits: Individuals carrying CMV plus the relevant HLA were identified by cumulative frequency of public TCR beta families.

Per the germline V gene, CDR1 is KGHDR and CDR2 is SFDVKD. Trimming left V 5 bases short and J 4 bases short, with 16 bases between. The CDR3 is 15 amino acids. MiXCR was run by TCRdb on the reads, yielding one entry per CDR3 protein. The top ten clones hold approximately 18% of a sample with about 740,000 distinct CDR3 sequences, 30% to 40% of them seen once. This clonotype was detected once. What it binds is unknown. The clonotype comes from a human donor in good health (CMV status not recorded). Some clones in this sample may be carry-over from other donors' samples. The chain couples TRBV24-1 to TRBJ1-1, with D possibly TRBD1 on 5 matching bases. The sample here was cultured PBMCs, taken from culture after CMV antigen stimulation. Written as DNA, the CDR3 is TGTGCCACCAGTGCCAAGGGACGGGTGGGCACTGAAGCTTTCTTT. This sequence encodes CATSAKGRVGTEAFF.